This T cell receptor beta chain was captured in a study of blood T cell repertoires in COVID-19. Libraries were prepared by immunoSEQ multiplex PCR; TCRdb keeps only in-frame clonotypes and omits some of them. This table has roughly 250,000 clones, 70% to 90% appearing once. CDR3 length: 14 residues. V lost 3 bases to trimming and J lost 2 bases, with 10 bases between them. Germline V gives CDR1 MDHEN, CDR2 SYDVKM. The sequence was collected from a woman in her twenties or thirties who had recovered from COVID-19. Sequencing was carried out using PBMCs or T cells enriched from blood (not recorded which). The rearrangement joins TRBV28 to TRBJ1-1; D is unclear. CDR3 in DNA: TGTGCCAGCAGTTTGCCGAGAAGAAACACTGAAGCTTTCTTT. As protein: CASSLPRRNTEAFF. Filled out from reference TRBV28 and TRBJ1-1, the complete variable domain reads DVKVTQSSRYLVKRTGEKVFLECVQDMDHENMFWYRQDPGLGLRLIYFSYDVKMKEKGDIPEGYSVSREKKERFSLILESASTNQTSMYLCASSLPRRNTEAFFGQGTRLTVV.